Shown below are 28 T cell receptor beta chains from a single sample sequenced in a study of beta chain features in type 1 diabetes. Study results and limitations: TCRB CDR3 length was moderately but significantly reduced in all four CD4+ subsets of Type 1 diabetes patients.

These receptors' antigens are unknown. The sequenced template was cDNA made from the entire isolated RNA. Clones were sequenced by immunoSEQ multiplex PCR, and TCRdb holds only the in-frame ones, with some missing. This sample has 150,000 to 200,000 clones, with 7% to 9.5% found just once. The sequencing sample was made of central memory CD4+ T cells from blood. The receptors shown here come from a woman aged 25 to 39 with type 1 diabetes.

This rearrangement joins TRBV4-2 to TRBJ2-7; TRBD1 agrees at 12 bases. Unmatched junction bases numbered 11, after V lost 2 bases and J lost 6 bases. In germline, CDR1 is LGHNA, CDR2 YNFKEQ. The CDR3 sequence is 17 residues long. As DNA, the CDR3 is TGTGCCAGCAGCCAACGGCGTTCGGGACAGGGGGCGACCGAGCAGTACTTC. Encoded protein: CASSQRRSGQGATEQYF.

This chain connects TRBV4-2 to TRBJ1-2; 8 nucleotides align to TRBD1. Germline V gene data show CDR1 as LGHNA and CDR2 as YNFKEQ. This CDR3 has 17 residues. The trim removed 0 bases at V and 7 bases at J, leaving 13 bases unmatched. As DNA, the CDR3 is TGTGCCAGCAGCCAAGAGACAAGAGGACAGGGAGCTAGTGGCTACACCTTC. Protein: CASSQETRGQGASGYTF.

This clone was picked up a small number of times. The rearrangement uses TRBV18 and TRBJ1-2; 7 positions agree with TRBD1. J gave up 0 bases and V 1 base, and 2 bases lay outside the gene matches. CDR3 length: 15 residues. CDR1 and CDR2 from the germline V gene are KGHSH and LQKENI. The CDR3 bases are TGTGCCAGCTCACCACGGGACAGAACTAACTATGGCTACACCTTC. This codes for CASSPRDRTNYGYTF. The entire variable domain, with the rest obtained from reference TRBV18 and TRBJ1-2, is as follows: NAGVMQNPRHLVRRRGQEARLRCSPMKGHSHVYWYRQLPEEGLKFMVYLQKENIIDESGMPKERFSAEFPKEGPSILRIQQVVRGDSAAYFCASSPRDRTNYGYTFGSGTRLTVV.

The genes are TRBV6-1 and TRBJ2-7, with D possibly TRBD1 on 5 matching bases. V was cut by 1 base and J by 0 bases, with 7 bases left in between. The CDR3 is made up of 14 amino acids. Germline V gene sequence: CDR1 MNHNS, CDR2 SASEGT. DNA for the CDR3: TGTGCCAGCAGTGAAGTAAGGGGCTCCTACGAGCAGTACTTC. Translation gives CASSEVRGSYEQYF.

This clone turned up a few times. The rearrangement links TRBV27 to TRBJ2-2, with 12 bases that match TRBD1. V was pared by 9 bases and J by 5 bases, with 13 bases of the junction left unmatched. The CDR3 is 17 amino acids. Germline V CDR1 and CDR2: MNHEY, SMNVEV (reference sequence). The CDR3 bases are TGTGCCAGACCGGGACAGGGGGCGCCCCCAGGTACCGGGGAGCTGTTTTTT. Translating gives CARPGQGAPPGTGELFF.

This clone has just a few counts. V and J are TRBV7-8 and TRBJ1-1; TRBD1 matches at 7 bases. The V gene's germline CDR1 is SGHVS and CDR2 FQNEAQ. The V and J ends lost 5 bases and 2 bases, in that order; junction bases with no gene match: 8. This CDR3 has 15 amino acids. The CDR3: CASSEGQRVNTEAFF. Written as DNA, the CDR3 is TGTGCCAGCAGCGAGGGACAGAGAGTTAACACTGAAGCTTTCTTT.

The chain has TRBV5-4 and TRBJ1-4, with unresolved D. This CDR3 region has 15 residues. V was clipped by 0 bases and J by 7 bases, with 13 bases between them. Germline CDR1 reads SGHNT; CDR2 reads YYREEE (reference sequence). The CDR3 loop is CASSLGGEGREKLFF. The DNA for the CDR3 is TGTGCCAGCAGCTTGGGTGGGGAGGGCCGTGAAAAACTGTTTTTT. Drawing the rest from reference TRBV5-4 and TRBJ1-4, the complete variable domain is ETGVTQSPTHLIKTRGQQVTLRCSSQSGHNTVSWYQQALGQGPQFIFQYYREEENGRGNFPPRFSGLQFPNYSSELNVNALELDDSALYLCASSLGGEGREKLFFGSGTQLSVL.

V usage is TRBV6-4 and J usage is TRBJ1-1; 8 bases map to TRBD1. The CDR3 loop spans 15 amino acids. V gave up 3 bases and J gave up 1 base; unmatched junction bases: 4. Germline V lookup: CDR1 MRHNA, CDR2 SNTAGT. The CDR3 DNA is TGTGCCAGCAGTGAGAGACAGGGGAGGAACACTGAAGCTTTCTTT. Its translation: CASSERQGRNTEAFF.

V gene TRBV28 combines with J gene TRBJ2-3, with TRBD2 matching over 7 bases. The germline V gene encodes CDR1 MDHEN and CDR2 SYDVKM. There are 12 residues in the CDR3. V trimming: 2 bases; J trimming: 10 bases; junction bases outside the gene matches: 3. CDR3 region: CASSLRRESQYF. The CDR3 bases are TGTGCCAGCAGTTTAAGGCGGGAGTCGCAGTATTTT.

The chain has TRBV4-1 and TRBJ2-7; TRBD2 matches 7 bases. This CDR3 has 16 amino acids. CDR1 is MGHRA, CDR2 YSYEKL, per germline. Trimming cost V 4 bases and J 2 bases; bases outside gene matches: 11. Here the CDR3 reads CASSPNGASGTYEQYF. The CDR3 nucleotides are TGCGCCAGCAGCCCTAATGGGGCTAGCGGCACCTACGAGCAGTACTTC.

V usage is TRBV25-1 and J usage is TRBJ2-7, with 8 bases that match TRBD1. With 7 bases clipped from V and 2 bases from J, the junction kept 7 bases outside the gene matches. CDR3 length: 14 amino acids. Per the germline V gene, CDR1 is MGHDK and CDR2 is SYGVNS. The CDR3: CASTPRTGTYEQYF. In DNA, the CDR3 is TGTGCCAGCACCCCACGGACAGGGACCTACGAGCAGTACTTC.

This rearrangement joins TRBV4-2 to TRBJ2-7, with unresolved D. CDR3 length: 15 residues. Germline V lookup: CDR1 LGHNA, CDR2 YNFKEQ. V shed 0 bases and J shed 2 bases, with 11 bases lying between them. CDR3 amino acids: CASSQDLKRTYEQYF. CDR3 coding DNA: TGTGCCAGCAGCCAAGATCTAAAGAGAACCTACGAGCAGTACTTC.

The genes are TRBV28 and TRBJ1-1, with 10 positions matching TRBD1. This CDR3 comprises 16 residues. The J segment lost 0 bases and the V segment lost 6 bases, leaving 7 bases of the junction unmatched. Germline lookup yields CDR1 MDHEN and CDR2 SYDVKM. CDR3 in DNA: TGTGCCAGCAGCAAGGACAGGGGGAGTCTGAACACTGAAGCTTTCTTT. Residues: CASSKDRGSLNTEAFF.

CDR3 sequence (DNA): TGTGCCAGCAGTGGTCCGGGGATTAATCAGCCCCAGCATTTT. As protein: CASSGPGINQPQHF. The chain recombines TRBV6-5 with TRBJ1-5, with no clear D. This CDR3 has 14 amino acids. CDR1 and CDR2 from the germline V gene are MNHEY and SVGAGI. Trimming cost V 5 bases and J 4 bases, with 12 bases left between them.

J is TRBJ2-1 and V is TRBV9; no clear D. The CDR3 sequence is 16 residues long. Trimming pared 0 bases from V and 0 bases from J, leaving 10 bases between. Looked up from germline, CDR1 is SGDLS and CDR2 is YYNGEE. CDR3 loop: CASSVAADSSYNEQFF. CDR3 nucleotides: TGTGCCAGCAGCGTAGCGGCGGATAGCTCCTACAATGAGCAGTTCTTC. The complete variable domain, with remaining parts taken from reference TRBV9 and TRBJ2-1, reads DSGVTQTPKHLITATGQRVTLRCSPRSGDLSVYWYQQSLDQGLQFLIQYYNGEERAKGNILERFSAQQFPDLHSELNLSSLELGDSALYFCASSVAADSSYNEQFFGPGTRLTVL.

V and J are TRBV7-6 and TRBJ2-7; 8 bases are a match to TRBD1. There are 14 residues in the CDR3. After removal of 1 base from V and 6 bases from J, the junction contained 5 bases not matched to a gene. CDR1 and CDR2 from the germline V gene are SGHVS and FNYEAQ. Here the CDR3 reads CASSLDTGGSEQYF. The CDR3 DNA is TGTGCCAGCAGCTTAGATACAGGGGGATCCGAGCAGTACTTC.

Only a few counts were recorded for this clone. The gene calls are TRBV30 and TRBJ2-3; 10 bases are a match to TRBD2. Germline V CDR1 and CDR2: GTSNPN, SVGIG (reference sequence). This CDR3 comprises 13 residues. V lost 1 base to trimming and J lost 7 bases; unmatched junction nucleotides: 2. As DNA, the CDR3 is TGTGCCTGGAGTGGACTAGCGGGTTATACGCAGTATTTT. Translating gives CAWSGLAGYTQYF.

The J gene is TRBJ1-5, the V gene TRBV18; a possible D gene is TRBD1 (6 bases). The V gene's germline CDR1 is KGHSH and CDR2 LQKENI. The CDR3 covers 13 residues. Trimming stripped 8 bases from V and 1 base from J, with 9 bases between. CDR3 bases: TGTGCCAGCGGAGGACAGAGCAATCAGCCCCAGCATTTT. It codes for CASGGQSNQPQHF.

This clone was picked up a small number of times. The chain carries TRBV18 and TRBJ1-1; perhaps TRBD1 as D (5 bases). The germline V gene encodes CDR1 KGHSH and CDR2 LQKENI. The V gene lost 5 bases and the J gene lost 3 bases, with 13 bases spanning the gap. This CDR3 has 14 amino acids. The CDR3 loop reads CASSLAQGDTEAFF. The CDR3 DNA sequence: TGTGCCAGCTCATTGGCGCAGGGCGACACTGAAGCTTTCTTT.

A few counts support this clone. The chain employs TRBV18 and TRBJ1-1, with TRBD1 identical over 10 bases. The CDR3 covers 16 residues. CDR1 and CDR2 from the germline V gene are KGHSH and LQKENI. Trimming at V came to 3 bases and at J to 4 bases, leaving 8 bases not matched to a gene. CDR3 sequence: CASSPRTGGEGTEAFF. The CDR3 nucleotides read TGTGCCAGCTCACCTCGGACAGGGGGAGAGGGCACTGAAGCTTTCTTT.

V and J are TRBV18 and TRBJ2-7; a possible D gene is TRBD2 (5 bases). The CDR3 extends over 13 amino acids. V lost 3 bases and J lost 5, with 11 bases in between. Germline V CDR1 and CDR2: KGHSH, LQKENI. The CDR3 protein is CASSPAAAHEQYF. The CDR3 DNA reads TGTGCCAGCTCACCGGCAGCGGCCCACGAGCAGTACTTC.

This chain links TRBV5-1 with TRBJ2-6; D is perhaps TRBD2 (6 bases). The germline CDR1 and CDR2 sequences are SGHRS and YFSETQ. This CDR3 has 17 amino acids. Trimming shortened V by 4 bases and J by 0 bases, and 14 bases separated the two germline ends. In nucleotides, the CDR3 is TGCGCCAGCAGCGGGGGGACGGATCTCTCTGGGGCCAACGTCCTGACTTTC. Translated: CASSGGTDLSGANVLTF. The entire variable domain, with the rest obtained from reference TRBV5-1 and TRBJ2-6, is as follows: KAGVTQTPRYLIKTRGQQVTLSCSPISGHRSVSWYQQTPGQGLQFLFEYFSETQRNKGNFPGRFSGRQFSNSRSEMNVSTLELGDSALYLCASSGGTDLSGANVLTFGAGSRLTVL.

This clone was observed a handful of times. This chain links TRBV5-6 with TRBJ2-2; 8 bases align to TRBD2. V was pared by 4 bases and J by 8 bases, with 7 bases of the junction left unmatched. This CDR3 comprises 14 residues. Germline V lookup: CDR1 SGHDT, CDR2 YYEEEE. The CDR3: CASSDAGGSGELFF. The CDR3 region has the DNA TGTGCCAGCAGCGACGCGGGAGGATCTGGGGAGCTGTTTTTT. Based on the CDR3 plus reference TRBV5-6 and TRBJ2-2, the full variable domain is DAGVTQSPTHLIKTRGQQVTLRCSPKSGHDTVSWYQQALGQGPQFIFQYYEEEERQRGNFPDRFSGHQFPNYSSELNVNALLLGDSALYLCASSDAGGSGELFFGEGSRLTVL.

CDR3: CASSLRSNQPQHF. The CDR3 DNA reads as TGTGCCAGCAGCCTAAGAAGCAATCAGCCCCAGCATTTT. The chain joins TRBV11-2 to TRBJ1-5; D ambiguous. CDR3 length: 13 amino acids. The V end lost 5 bases, the J end lost 1 base, and 6 bases lay between the germline ends. CDR1 and CDR2 (germline): SGHAT, FQNNGV.

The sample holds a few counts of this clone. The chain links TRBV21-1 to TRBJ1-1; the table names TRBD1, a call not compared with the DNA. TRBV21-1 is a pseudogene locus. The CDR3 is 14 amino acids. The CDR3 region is CASSKAGVNTEAFF. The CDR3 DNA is TGTGCCAGCAGCAAAGCAGGGGTGAACACTGAAGCTTTCTTT.

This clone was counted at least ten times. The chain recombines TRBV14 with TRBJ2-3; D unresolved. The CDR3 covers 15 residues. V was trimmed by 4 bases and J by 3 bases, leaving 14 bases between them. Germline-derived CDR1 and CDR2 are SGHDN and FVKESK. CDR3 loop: CASSRQALKTDTQYF. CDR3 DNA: TGTGCCAGCAGCCGGCAGGCTCTCAAGACAGATACGCAGTATTTT.

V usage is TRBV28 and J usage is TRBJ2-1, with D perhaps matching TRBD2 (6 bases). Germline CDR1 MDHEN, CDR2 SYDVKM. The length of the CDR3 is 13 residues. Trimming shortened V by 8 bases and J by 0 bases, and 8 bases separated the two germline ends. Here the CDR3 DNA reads TGTGCCAGCCTCGGGAGCTCCTACAATGAGCAGTTCTTC. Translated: CASLGSSYNEQFF.

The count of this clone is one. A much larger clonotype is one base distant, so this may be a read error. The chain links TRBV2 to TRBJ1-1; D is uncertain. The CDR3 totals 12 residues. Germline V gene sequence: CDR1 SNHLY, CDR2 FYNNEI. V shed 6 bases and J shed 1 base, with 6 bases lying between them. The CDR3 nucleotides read TGTGCCAGCAGGCAAGCGAACACTGAAGCTTTCTTT. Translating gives CASRQANTEAFF.